The 13 T cell receptor beta chains reported below all come from one sample, sequenced in a study of STAT5B mutations in CD4+ large granular lymphocyte leukemia. Data came from immunoSEQ multiplex PCR; TCRdb stores just in-frame clones and leaves some out. The sample includes tens of thousands of clones, just under 75% of them seen just once. The specimen sequenced was CD4+ T cells from blood buffy coats. The source is a human donor in good health.

The V call is TRBV10-3, the J call TRBJ2-2; D is ambiguous. V dropped 0 bases and J dropped 0 bases, with 5 bases sitting between them. Germline lookup yields CDR1 ENHRY and CDR2 SYGVKD. The CDR3 is 15 amino acids. The CDR3 sequence is CAISESHPNTGELFF. CDR3 sequence (DNA): TGTGCCATCAGTGAGTCCCACCCGAACACCGGGGAGCTGTTTTTT.

The rearrangement links TRBV21-1 to TRBJ2-7; no DNA check was done on the table's D call, TRBD2. TRBV21-1 is a pseudogene locus. The CDR3 has 16 amino acids. CDR3 coding DNA: TGTGCCAGCAGCAAAGCCGCCGTGGCCGAGCGTTACGAGCAGTACTTC. This gives the protein CASSKAAVAERYEQYF.

The chain has TRBV7-2 and TRBJ2-1; TRBD2 aligns across 8 bases. The ends lost 3 bases at V and 9 bases at J; junction bases unmatched: 7. The germline V gene has CDR1 SGHTA and CDR2 FQGNSA. This CDR3 is built from 14 residues. In DNA, the CDR3 is TGTGCCAGCAGCTTTAAACGGGGGGGTGGTGAGCAGTTCTTC. Residues: CASSFKRGGGEQFF.

This sequence joins TRBV29-1 and TRBJ1-3; 7 positions agree with TRBD1. With 7 bases clipped from V and 2 bases from J, the junction kept 14 bases outside the gene matches. Germline V lookup: CDR1 SQVTM, CDR2 ANQGSEA. The CDR3 runs to 16 residues. The DNA for the CDR3 is TGCAGCGGACTCTACAGGGGAGGGTTAGCTGGAAACACCATATATTTT. Residues: CSGLYRGGLAGNTIYF.

The CDR3 DNA is TGCGCCAGCAGCGCCACCTCGACAGGGCTGACTGAAGCTTTCTTT. Amino acid sequence: CASSATSTGLTEAFF. The chain employs TRBV5-1 and TRBJ1-1; 7 nucleotides align to TRBD1. This CDR3 is 15 amino acids long. In germline, CDR1 is SGHRS, CDR2 YFSETQ. V dropped 4 bases and J dropped 5; count of bases not matched to a gene: 11.

V usage is TRBV18 and J usage is TRBJ1-6, with D unresolved. The CDR3 runs to 16 residues. The germline gives CDR1 KGHSH, CDR2 LQKENI. V lost 3 bases and J lost 5, with 14 bases in between. For the CDR3, the DNA is TGTGCCAGCTCACCCAACTCGGCAGTAAATAATTCACCCCTCCACTTT. It translates to CASSPNSAVNNSPLHF.

The chain uses TRBV11-2 and TRBJ2-1, with 14 bases aligning to TRBD2. The CDR3 contains 16 residues. Germline V gene sequence: CDR1 SGHAT, CDR2 FQNNGV. The V and J ends lost 4 bases and 4 bases, in that order; junction bases with no gene match: 3. In DNA, the CDR3 is TGTGCCAGCAGCTCCCGACTAGCGGGAGGGTACAATGAGCAGTTCTTC. This encodes CASSSRLAGGYNEQFF. Full variable domain (missing parts from reference TRBV11-2 and TRBJ2-1): EAGVAQSPRYKIIEKRQSVAFWCNPISGHATLYWYQQILGQGPKLLIQFQNNGVVDDSQLPKDRFSAERLKGVDSTLKIQPAKLEDSAVYLCASSSRLAGGYNEQFFGPGTRLTVL.

The genes are TRBV6-5 and TRBJ1-1; D is possibly TRBD1 (5 bases). Trimming shortened V by 6 bases and J by 2 bases, and 13 bases separated the two germline ends. The CDR3 is 14 amino acids. Per germline, CDR1 MNHEY and CDR2 SVGAGI. The CDR3: CASRPGQANTEAFF. The CDR3 DNA is TGTGCCAGCAGGCCTGGACAAGCTAACACTGAAGCTTTCTTT.

This chain links TRBV27 with TRBJ2-7; TRBD1 is a possible D gene (6 bases). The CDR3 sequence is 14 residues long. Germline V lookup: CDR1 MNHEY, CDR2 SMNVEV (reference sequence). Trimming took off 3 bases at V and 7 bases at J, with 16 bases between the two ends. The CDR3 sequence is CASSFLDRTLEQYF. As DNA, the CDR3 is TGTGCCAGCAGTTTTCTAGACAGGACGTTAGAGCAGTACTTC.

This clone occurred once. The rearrangement joins TRBV7-2 to TRBJ2-1; 10 nucleotides align to TRBD2. This CDR3 is 17 amino acids long. CDR1 and CDR2 (germline): SGHTA, FQGNSA. V shed 3 bases, J shed 6 bases, and the junction held 11 bases outside the gene matches. Written as DNA, the CDR3 is TGTGCCAGCAGCTTGCAAAGAGCGGGAGGGGGGAGCAATGAGCAGTTCTTC. Translation: CASSLQRAGGGSNEQFF.

The chain employs TRBV7-9 and TRBJ1-5, with D possibly TRBD1 on 5 matching bases. Per germline, CDR1 SEHNR and CDR2 FQNEAQ (reference sequence). V was trimmed by 5 bases and J by 1 base, leaving 15 bases between them. The CDR3 covers 16 residues. The CDR3 nucleotides read TGTGCCAGCAGCCCAGATCTGGGGCTGAGCAATCAGCCCCAGCATTTT. It translates to CASSPDLGLSNQPQHF.

V and J are TRBV7-9 and TRBJ2-7, with D possibly being TRBD1 (6 bases). Deletions cut 0 bases from V and 3 bases from J, with 15 bases between. The CDR3 has 16 residues. Germline values: CDR1 SEHNR, CDR2 FQNEAQ (reference sequence). The CDR3 here is CASSLAAGTTFYEQYF. CDR3 nucleotide sequence: TGTGCCAGCAGCTTAGCCGCCGGGACAACCTTCTACGAGCAGTACTTC.

A word on this clone: This same CDR3 is encoded by further DNA sequences in the sample. V is TRBV10-3 and J is TRBJ2-5, with 8 bases fitting TRBD1. CDR3 length: 12 amino acids. J was trimmed by 2 bases and V by 9 bases; bases with no gene match: 2. CDR1 is ENHRY, CDR2 SYGVKD, per germline. The CDR3 DNA reads as TGTGCCATAGGGACAGGACAAGAGACCCAGTACTTC. This translates into CAIGTGQETQYF.